These 23 T cell receptor beta chains share one sample of origin, sequenced in a study of cytomegalovirus exposure and HLA in healthy donors. PCR used 60 Vbeta primers and 13 Jbeta primers. This table comes from immunoSEQ multiplex PCR, and its TCRdb copy is limited to in-frame clones, with some not included. This table holds 170,000 or so clones, about 80% found once. The sample was PBMCs. The receptors come from a man between 25 and 39 years old in good health and CMV-seropositive.

The chain carries TRBV5-1 and TRBJ2-5; TRBD1 matches at 10 bases. The CDR3 has 14 amino acids. Trimming at V came to 5 bases and at J to 4 bases, leaving 5 bases not matched to a gene. Germline CDR1 is SGHRS and CDR2 is YFSETQ. In DNA form, the CDR3 reads TGCGCCAGCAGAGTAGACAGGGGGCCAGAGACCCAGTACTTC. Its translation is CASRVDRGPETQYF. The full variable domain, rest sourced from reference TRBV5-1 and TRBJ2-5, is KAGVTQTPRYLIKTRGQQVTLSCSPISGHRSVSWYQQTPGQGLQFLFEYFSETQRNKGNFPGRFSGRQFSNSRSEMNVSTLELGDSALYLCASRVDRGPETQYFGPGTRLLVL.

The rearrangement uses TRBV18 and TRBJ2-2, with a possible D match to TRBD1 (6 bases). V dropped 5 bases and J dropped 1 base, with 8 bases sitting between them. In germline, CDR1 is KGHSH, CDR2 LQKENI. The CDR3 runs to 14 residues. The CDR3 DNA sequence: TGTGCCAGCTCAGGACAGAGGAACACCGGGGAGCTGTTTTTT. Protein product: CASSGQRNTGELFF.

The chain combines TRBV5-1 with TRBJ2-5, with 10 positions matching TRBD2. The CDR3 covers 15 residues. V lost 5 bases and J lost 7; bases outside the gene matches: 11. CDR1 is SGHRS, CDR2 YFSETQ, per germline. The CDR3: CASSVGGLATWTQYF. CDR3 nucleotide sequence: TGCGCCAGCAGTGTCGGGGGACTAGCGACGTGGACCCAGTACTTC.

CDR3 residues: CASKQGSPYEQYF. CDR3 DNA sequence: TGTGCCAGTAAACAGGGCTCACCCTACGAGCAGTACTTC. The V call is TRBV6-5, the J call TRBJ2-7; weak D call: TRBD1 (6 bases). There are 13 residues in the CDR3. V was clipped by 9 bases and J by 2 bases, with 14 bases between them. In germline, CDR1 is MNHEY, CDR2 SVGAGI.

The chain joins TRBV12-2 to TRBJ2-7; TRBD2 is taken as the D call from the table, unchecked against the DNA. TRBV12-2 constitutes a pseudogene. The CDR3 consists of 17 residues. The CDR3 spells CASRLVPPSASSYEQYF. CDR3 sequence (DNA): TGTGCAAGTCGCTTGGTCCCACCTAGCGCCAGCTCCTACGAGCAGTACTTC.

The chain is built from TRBV28 and TRBJ1-2; D may be TRBD1 (5 bases). The CDR3 length is 12 residues. Germline V lookup: CDR1 MDHEN, CDR2 SYDVKM. V shed 8 bases and J shed 2 bases, with 9 bases lying between them. DNA for the CDR3: TGTGCCAGCCTACGGGGGAACTATGGCTACACCTTC. Translating gives CASLRGNYGYTF.

This chain connects TRBV30 to TRBJ2-3; D is ambiguous. Germline loops: CDR1 GTSNPN, CDR2 SVGIG (reference sequence). Trimming left V 6 bases short and J 10 bases short, with 11 bases between. This CDR3 spans 10 amino acids. CDR3 sequence reads: CACLFGAQYF. The CDR3 DNA is TGTGCCTGCCTATTTGGAGCGCAGTATTTT.

This chain links TRBV2 with TRBJ1-6; 10 bases match TRBD1. Trimming cost V 6 bases and J 9 bases; bases outside gene matches: 2. Germline lookup yields CDR1 SNHLY and CDR2 FYNNEI. This CDR3 has 13 residues. CDR3 in DNA: TGTGCCAGCAGGGGGACAGGGGTTTCACCCCTCCACTTT. Translating gives CASRGTGVSPLHF.

V is TRBV18 and J is TRBJ2-7; no firm D call. Trimming took 5 bases from V and 3 from J, leaving 11 bases between them. The V gene's germline CDR1 is KGHSH and CDR2 LQKENI. The CDR3 sequence is 13 residues long. Here the CDR3 reads CASSSTGGYEQYF. CDR3 DNA: TGTGCCAGCTCATCCACCGGCGGCTACGAGCAGTACTTC.

The count of this clone is one. The chain joins TRBV4-3 to TRBJ2-1; weak D call: TRBD1 (6 bases). CDR3 length: 14 residues. Trimming removed 2 bases from V and 6 bases from J, with 11 bases in between. The germline V gene encodes CDR1 LGHNA and CDR2 YSLEER. DNA for the CDR3: TGCGCCAGCAGCCAAATTACAGGGAGCAATGAGCAGTTCTTC. Protein product: CASSQITGSNEQFF.

The chain carries TRBV5-4 and TRBJ1-1; the D is unclear. The V and J ends lost 0 bases and 5 bases respectively, with 8 bases between them. CDR3 length equals 13 residues. Germline loops: CDR1 SGHNT, CDR2 YYREEE (reference sequence). The CDR3 DNA reads as TGTGCCAGCAGCTTGGTGGGGAGAACTGAAGCTTTCTTT. The encoded protein is CASSLVGRTEAFF.

This chain uses TRBV2 with TRBJ1-3; 7 bases are a match to TRBD1. V trimming: 10 bases; J trimming: 0 bases; junction bases outside the gene matches: 12. The CDR3 runs to 16 residues. Germline V CDR1 and CDR2: SNHLY, FYNNEI. CDR3 nucleotides: TGTGCCACTAGGGAAAGGACAGGAAGCTCTGGAAACACCATATATTTT. Translating it yields CATRERTGSSGNTIYF. Variable domain in full (rest from reference TRBV2 and TRBJ1-3): EPEVTQTPSHQVTQMGQEVILRCVPISNHLYFYWYRQILGQKVEFLVSFYNNEISEKSEIFDDQFSVERPDGSNFTLKIRSTKLEDSAMYFCATRERTGSSGNTIYFGEGSWLTVV.

This sequence joins TRBV29-1 and TRBJ2-5; the match to TRBD2 covers 10 bases. Germline loops: CDR1 SQVTM, CDR2 ANQGSEA. The junction had 15 bases not matched to a gene; V was cut back by 6 bases and J by 5 bases. This CDR3 is 16 amino acids long. The CDR3, as DNA: TGCAGCGTGGAACCTAGCGGGGGAATCCAGTGGGAGACCCAGTACTTC. The encoded protein is CSVEPSGGIQWETQYF. The entire variable domain, with the rest obtained from reference TRBV29-1 and TRBJ2-5, is as follows: SAVISQKPSRDICQRGTSLTIQCQVDSQVTMMFWYRQQPGQSLTLIATANQGSEATYESGFVIDKFPISRPNLTFSTLTVSNMSPEDSSIYLCSVEPSGGIQWETQYFGPGTRLLVL.

The chain joins TRBV27 to TRBJ2-7; 8 positions agree with TRBD1. Looked up from germline, CDR1 is MNHEY and CDR2 is SMNVEV (reference sequence). J gave up 3 bases and V 0 bases, and 4 bases lay outside the gene matches. The length of the CDR3 is 15 residues. CDR3 sequence (DNA): TGTGCCAGCAGTTTATCTCCAGGGGGCCACTACGAGCAGTACTTC. It codes for CASSLSPGGHYEQYF.

The chain employs TRBV19 and TRBJ2-5, with 9 nucleotides matching TRBD1. The CDR3 covers 13 residues. Losses at the gene ends were 9 bases for V and 4 bases for J; bases not matched to a gene: 6. CDR1 and CDR2 (germline): LNHDA, SQIVND (reference sequence). The CDR3, as DNA: TGTGCCAGCCGGGGACAGGGACGAGAGACCCAGTACTTC. This translates into CASRGQGRETQYF.

The DNA for the CDR3 is TGTGCCAGCAGCCCAAGTCCAGGGAACACCGGGGAGCTGTTTTTT. Its protein product is CASSPSPGNTGELFF. V and J are TRBV11-2 and TRBJ2-2; D is undetermined. V lost 5 bases and J lost 1, with 11 bases in between. CDR3 length: 15 residues. Germline V gene lookup returns CDR1 SGHAT and CDR2 FQNNGV.

This chain uses TRBV5-1 with TRBJ1-6, with 9 bases aligning to TRBD1. From germline, CDR1 is SGHRS and CDR2 YFSETQ. There are 15 residues in the CDR3. J gave up 7 bases and V 0 bases, and 2 bases lay outside the gene matches. Here the CDR3 reads CASSLAGTGNSPLHF. The CDR3 DNA sequence: TGCGCCAGCAGCTTGGCAGGGACAGGGAATTCACCCCTCCACTTT.

This clone turned up a few times. Additional DNA sequences in this sample encode the identical CDR3. The chain employs TRBV7-9 and TRBJ1-5, with TRBD1 matching 7 bases. This CDR3 comprises 14 residues. In germline, CDR1 is SEHNR, CDR2 FQNEAQ (reference sequence). The ends lost 1 base at V and 7 bases at J; junction bases unmatched: 4. The CDR3 spells CASSLGQGDQPQHF. CDR3 DNA: TGTGCCAGCAGCTTAGGTCAGGGGGACCAGCCCCAGCATTTT.

This sequence joins TRBV19 and TRBJ2-7; 9 nucleotides align to TRBD1. There are 15 residues in the CDR3. CDR1 is LNHDA, CDR2 SQIVND, per germline (reference sequence). J gave up 4 bases and V 5 bases, and 9 bases lay outside the gene matches. This CDR3 reads CASSPPGQGFYEQYF. The CDR3 nucleotides are TGTGCCAGTAGTCCCCCGGGACAGGGTTTTTACGAGCAGTACTTC.

The chain links TRBV10-1 to TRBJ2-1; 13 bases line up with TRBD2. The CDR3 runs to 15 residues. V shed 4 bases, J shed 5 bases, and the junction held 2 bases outside the gene matches. Germline V lookup: CDR1 WNHNN, CDR2 SYGVQD (reference sequence). Here the CDR3 DNA reads TGCGCCAGCAGTGTACTAGCGGGAGGGGACAATGAGCAGTTCTTC. It is translated as CASSVLAGGDNEQFF.

In this sample, this clone turned up a few times. The CDR3 region has the DNA TGTGCCTGGAGTGTGGGACAGGAAAATTCACCCCTCCACTTT. Translated: CAWSVGQENSPLHF. This sequence joins TRBV30 and TRBJ1-6; 8 bases match TRBD1. The CDR3 spans 14 residues. Losses at the gene ends were 0 bases for V and 7 bases for J; bases not matched to a gene: 2. The germline gives CDR1 GTSNPN, CDR2 SVGIG (reference sequence).

This rearrangement joins TRBV28 to TRBJ2-7; the match to TRBD2 covers 8 bases. The ends lost 5 bases at V and 6 bases at J; junction bases unmatched: 12. The CDR3 consists of 15 residues. Germline V lookup: CDR1 MDHEN, CDR2 SYDVKM. The CDR3, as DNA: TGTGCCAGCAGTCCCAGGAGAGGAGCGGGAGTCGAGCAGTACTTC. As protein: CASSPRRGAGVEQYF.

This clone was seen only once. At one of its ends the junction is not consistent with the germline gene, which may arise from a read error. The rearrangement joins TRBV7-9 to TRBJ2-1; the match to TRBD2 covers 14 bases. Looked up from germline, CDR1 is SEHNR and CDR2 is FQNEAQ (reference sequence). The CDR3 consists of 19 residues. As DNA, the CDR3 is TGTTCCAGCAGCTTAGTGGGACTAGCGGGGGCCCTCTCCTACAATGAGCAGTTCTTC. Protein sequence: CSSSLVGLAGALSYNEQFF.